One sample yielded the 9 T cell receptor beta chains listed below, sequenced in a study of blood T cell repertoires in COVID-19. TCRdb's copy holds only in-frame clones and misses some; the assay was immunoSEQ multiplex PCR. The sample has about 400,000 clones; around 87% are singletons. Sequenced input: PBMCs or T cells enriched from blood (not recorded which). The receptor set was obtained from a man aged 40-50 years in a cohort exposed to, infected with or recovered from COVID-19 (not recorded which).

Here the CDR3 reads CAWSEGQGNIQYF. The CDR3 DNA follows: TGTGCCTGGAGCGAGGGACAGGGAAACATTCAGTACTTC. The J gene is TRBJ2-4, the V gene TRBV30, with 9 bases lining up with TRBD1. The CDR3 loop spans 13 amino acids. Germline CDR1 is GTSNPN and CDR2 is SVGIG (reference sequence). The V gene end was trimmed by 3 bases and the J gene end by 6 bases; junction bases not matched to a gene: 3.

The gene calls are TRBV10-3 and TRBJ2-1; 8 nucleotides agree with TRBD2. The CDR3 has 14 residues. Trimming at V came to 5 bases and at J to 4 bases, leaving 4 bases not matched to a gene. The germline V gene has CDR1 ENHRY and CDR2 SYGVKD. The CDR3 DNA sequence: TGTGCCATCAGTCCGGGACTAGGGTACAATGAGCAGTTCTTC. Protein sequence: CAISPGLGYNEQFF.

This chain links TRBV5-4 with TRBJ1-1, with TRBD1 identical over 7 bases. V lost 0 bases, J lost 4 bases, and 9 bases stayed unmatched. The CDR3 has 16 amino acids. CDR1 SGHNT and CDR2 YYREEE come from the germline V gene (reference sequence). The CDR3 protein is CASSLDPTGIGTEAFF. The CDR3 DNA is TGTGCCAGCAGCTTGGATCCGACAGGGATCGGCACTGAAGCTTTCTTT.

The chain's CDR3 is CASNQDKYNEQFF. CDR3 DNA: TGTGCCAGTAATCAGGACAAATACAATGAGCAGTTCTTC. The V gene is TRBV19, the J gene TRBJ2-1; tentative D call: TRBD1 (5 bases). CDR3 length: 13 amino acids. The germline V gene has CDR1 LNHDA and CDR2 SQIVND (reference sequence). V lost 7 bases, J lost 4 bases, and 11 bases lay in between.

The chain uses TRBV5-1 and TRBJ1-2; D may be TRBD1 (6 bases). Germline V lookup: CDR1 SGHRS, CDR2 YFSETQ. This CDR3 is 15 amino acids long. The V end lost 0 bases, the J end lost 2 bases, and 11 bases lay between the germline ends. The DNA of the CDR3 is TGCGCCAGCAGCTTGGTACCTGACAGGAACTATGGCTACACCTTC. It encodes CASSLVPDRNYGYTF.

This chain connects TRBV5-1 to TRBJ1-1; 9 bases fit TRBD1. V shed 4 bases, J shed 5 bases, and the junction held 6 bases outside the gene matches. This CDR3 is built from 14 residues. The germline V gene encodes CDR1 SGHRS and CDR2 YFSETQ. The CDR3 is CASSPGQGGTEAFF. The CDR3 coding sequence is TGCGCCAGCAGCCCGGGACAGGGTGGGACTGAAGCTTTCTTT. The entire variable domain, with the rest obtained from reference TRBV5-1 and TRBJ1-1, is as follows: KAGVTQTPRYLIKTRGQQVTLSCSPISGHRSVSWYQQTPGQGLQFLFEYFSETQRNKGNFPGRFSGRQFSNSRSEMNVSTLELGDSALYLCASSPGQGGTEAFFGQGTRLTVV.

The chain recombines TRBV28 with TRBJ1-2; tentatively, D is TRBD1 (6 bases). The CDR3 spans 15 residues. Germline-derived CDR1 and CDR2 are MDHEN and SYDVKM. V was shortened by 8 bases and J by 1 base, with 17 bases between the two germline ends. CDR3 nucleotides: TGTGCCAGCCTATTAGGGGCAGGGGATAACTATGGCTACACCTTC. Amino acids: CASLLGAGDNYGYTF.

The V and J genes are TRBV29-1 and TRBJ1-1; TRBD1 agrees at 9 bases. Germline trimming cut 2 bases from V and 4 bases from J; bases unmatched to any gene: 2. Germline V gene lookup returns CDR1 SQVTM and CDR2 ANQGSEA. This CDR3 is built from 13 residues. The CDR3 region is CSVEKQGATEAFF. For the CDR3, the DNA is TGCAGCGTTGAAAAACAGGGGGCCACTGAAGCTTTCTTT.

The gene calls are TRBV2 and TRBJ2-4; D not certain. The CDR3 spans 15 residues. V gave up 2 bases and J gave up 0 bases, with 8 bases separating them. From germline, CDR1 is SNHLY and CDR2 FYNNEI. CDR3 amino acids: CASSEPGLAKNIQYF. The CDR3 region has the DNA TGTGCCAGCAGTGAACCCGGGTTAGCCAAAAACATTCAGTACTTC. Looking up the rest from reference TRBV2 and TRBJ2-4 gives the full variable domain: EPEVTQTPSHQVTQMGQEVILRCVPISNHLYFYWYRQILGQKVEFLVSFYNNEISEKSEIFDDQFSVERPDGSNFTLKIRSTKLEDSAMYFCASSEPGLAKNIQYFGAGTRLSVL.